This passage covers 30 T cell receptor beta chains from one sample sequenced in a study of T cells after yellow fever vaccination. TCRdb called the 5' RACE reads again in MiXCR, with one record for every CDR3 protein. This sample has approximately 27,000 distinct CDR3 sequences; 4.5% to 5.5% occur once, and the top ten carry approximately 12%. The source was PBMCs, either bulk or a sorted T-cell subset (CD4+, CD8+, memory, or dextramer-sorted; not recorded which), collected 15 days after the yellow fever booster vaccination. These receptor sequences come from a man younger than 45 who received the YFV17D yellow fever vaccine.

This clonotype was seen ten or more times. For the CDR3, the DNA is TGTGCCAGCAGACCTACGACTAGCGGGTCCCCCTACGAGCAGTACTTC. Encoded protein: CASRPTTSGSPYEQYF. The chain joins TRBV27 to TRBJ2-7, with 10 nucleotides matching TRBD2. The CDR3 consists of 16 residues. Germline V gene data show CDR1 as MNHEY and CDR2 as SMNVEV (reference sequence). V lost 6 bases, J lost 2 bases, and 10 bases stayed unmatched.

This clonotype showed up many times. V usage is TRBV7-7 and J usage is TRBJ2-6; 10 bases align to TRBD1. There are 22 residues in the CDR3. Germline CDR1 SSHAT, CDR2 FNYEAQ (reference sequence). Trimming at V came to 5 bases and at J to 2 bases, leaving 21 bases not matched to a gene. DNA for the CDR3: TGTGCCAGCAGCATCCGATTCCCTGGGGACAGGGGAAGGGAGCCTGGGGCCAACGTCCTGACTTTC. As protein: CASSIRFPGDRGREPGANVLTF.

This clonotype was recorded many times. The J gene is TRBJ2-5, the V gene TRBV11-2, with a weak D call TRBD2 (6 bases). This CDR3 has 14 residues. Germline V lookup: CDR1 SGHAT, CDR2 FQNNGV. V was cut by 5 bases and J by 2 bases, with 12 bases left in between. Written as DNA, the CDR3 is TGTGCCAGCAGCCTGGGACTCCGACAAGAGACCCAGTACTTC. Residues: CASSLGLRQETQYF.

This clonotype was counted a few times. DNA of the CDR3: TGTGCCAGCAGCTACCGGGACAGGGGCGCCTACGAGCAGTACTTC. Its protein product is CASSYRDRGAYEQYF. This chain uses TRBV5-4 with TRBJ2-7; TRBD1 agrees at 10 bases. V trimming: 3 bases; J trimming: 2 bases; junction bases outside the gene matches: 5. The germline V gene has CDR1 SGHNT and CDR2 YYREEE (reference sequence). The CDR3 spans 15 residues.

Ten or more counts support this clonotype. The chain combines TRBV4-3 with TRBJ2-3, with TRBD2 matching 8 bases. Germline-derived CDR1 and CDR2 are LGHNA and YSLEER. The CDR3 totals 17 residues. The V segment lost 0 bases and the J segment 2 bases; nucleotides outside the gene matches: 7. The CDR3 region is CASSQDRLAGNTDTQYF. The CDR3 DNA is TGCGCCAGCAGCCAAGATCGCCTAGCGGGCAACACAGATACGCAGTATTTT.

This clonotype was seen ten or more times. V is TRBV19 and J is TRBJ1-1, with 11 positions matching TRBD1. CDR1 and CDR2 from the germline V gene are LNHDA and SQIVND (reference sequence). The CDR3 is 18 amino acids. The ends lost 7 bases at V and 6 bases at J; junction bases unmatched: 19. Here the CDR3 reads CASKGPGQGASISSEAFF. CDR3 nucleotides: TGTGCCAGTAAAGGTCCTGGACAGGGGGCGAGTATTTCTTCTGAAGCTTTCTTT.

This clonotype has ten or more counts. V is TRBV29-1 and J is TRBJ2-2; tentatively, D is TRBD2 (6 bases). Germline V CDR1 and CDR2: SQVTM, ANQGSEA. The CDR3 extends over 12 amino acids. V was cut by 4 bases and J by 7 bases, with 10 bases left in between. CDR3 in DNA: TGCAGCGTTGGGGGAGCGGGCGGGGAGCTGTTTTTT. This translates into CSVGGAGGELFF.

This clonotype showed up many times. V is TRBV7-2 and J is TRBJ2-5; D may correspond to TRBD1 or TRBD2 (6 bases each). This CDR3 is 15 amino acids long. Germline V lookup: CDR1 SGHTA, CDR2 FQGNSA. Trimming removed 4 bases at V and 9 bases at J, with 21 bases between. The CDR3 here is CASSSRTGAQEAQYF. CDR3 in DNA: TGTGCCAGCAGCTCACGGACGGGGGCCCAGGAGGCCCAGTACTTC.

There are many counts of this clonotype. This chain uses TRBV5-1 with TRBJ2-7; 7 bases are shared with TRBD2. Germline V CDR1 and CDR2: SGHRS, YFSETQ. The CDR3 totals 14 residues. V shed 1 base and J 5 bases; nucleotides not matched to a gene: 6. DNA for the CDR3: TGCGCCAGCAGCTTGAGACTAGCCGGGGACGAGCAGTACTTC. It yields the protein CASSLRLAGDEQYF.

This clonotype was recorded many times. The V and J genes are TRBV19 and TRBJ2-7; perhaps TRBD2 as D (5 bases). V was trimmed by 1 base and J by 5 bases, leaving 9 bases between them. The CDR3 loop spans 13 amino acids. CDR1 and CDR2 (germline): LNHDA, SQIVND (reference sequence). For the CDR3, the DNA is TGTGCCAGTAGTATAGTCCTGCGGGACGAGCAGTACTTC. Its protein product is CASSIVLRDEQYF.

This clonotype was seen ten or more times. The chain links TRBV20-1 to TRBJ2-3; 11 nucleotides match TRBD2. Germline V gene lookup returns CDR1 DFQATT and CDR2 SNEGSKA (reference sequence). V lost 4 bases and J lost 4; bases outside the gene matches: 7. There are 15 residues in the CDR3. The CDR3 coding sequence is TGCAGTGCTACCTGGGGACTAGCGGTTTCAGATACGCAGTATTTT. Translated, it gives CSATWGLAVSDTQYF.

This clonotype was counted at least ten times. The rearrangement joins TRBV15 to TRBJ1-5, with TRBD1 as a possible D gene (5 bases). Germline CDR1 LNHNV, CDR2 YYDKDF (reference sequence). This CDR3 spans 12 amino acids. Trimming left V 5 bases short and J 4 bases short, with 6 bases between. The CDR3 coding sequence is TGTGCCACCAGCGGGACTAATCAGCCCCAGCATTTT. Amino acid sequence: CATSGTNQPQHF.

This clonotype was found many times. The V call is TRBV29-1, the J call TRBJ2-5, with TRBD2 identical over 9 bases. With V trimmed by 1 base and J by 5 bases, 14 bases remained unmatched. The CDR3 is made up of 17 amino acids. Germline loops: CDR1 SQVTM, CDR2 ANQGSEA. The CDR3 region is CSVEGRLAGKIVETQYF. The CDR3 region has the DNA TGCAGCGTTGAAGGCCGGCTAGCGGGAAAGATTGTGGAGACCCAGTACTTC.

This clonotype was seen many times. V and J are TRBV25-1 and TRBJ2-2, with 9 bases matching TRBD1. Germline V gives CDR1 MGHDK, CDR2 SYGVNS. This CDR3 region has 16 residues. Trimming cost V 1 base and J 7 bases; bases outside gene matches: 7. CDR3 sequence reads: CASSEWGTGRRGELFF. DNA for the CDR3: TGTGCCAGCAGTGAATGGGGGACAGGGCGGCGCGGGGAGCTGTTTTTT.

This clonotype occurred many times. One end of the junction is discordant with germline, which a read error may explain. The CDR3 loop is CASSLLAGGLF. The CDR3, as DNA: TGTGCCAGCAGCCTTCTAGCGGGAGGTCTTTTT. The rearrangement links TRBV5-8 to TRBJ2-3, with 11 bases identical to TRBD2. CDR3 size: 11 residues. CDR1 and CDR2 (germline): SGHTS, YDEGEE. Variable domain in full (rest from reference TRBV5-8 and TRBJ2-3): EAGVTQSPTHLIKTRGQQATLRCSPISGHTSVYWYQQALGLGLQFLLWYDEGEERNRGNFPPRFSGRQFPNYSSELNVNALELEDSALYLCASSLLAGGLFGPGTRLTVL.

This clonotype was picked up many times. The V and J genes are TRBV24-1 and TRBJ2-1; no clear D. V was pared by 7 bases and J by 5 bases, with 8 bases between. Germline V gives CDR1 KGHDR, CDR2 SFDVKD. This CDR3 spans 12 amino acids. CDR3 sequence (DNA): TGTGCCACCAGCCCACAAAACAATGAGCAGTTCTTC. Its translation: CATSPQNNEQFF.

There are many counts of this clonotype. The gene calls are TRBV29-1 and TRBJ2-7, with TRBD2 identical over 13 bases. The germline V gene has CDR1 SQVTM and CDR2 ANQGSEA. The V and J ends lost 5 bases and 4 bases, in that order; junction bases with no gene match: 8. The CDR3 is 15 residues long. CDR3 sequence reads: CSVSQGLAGMYEQYF. The CDR3 DNA reads TGCAGCGTTAGCCAGGGACTAGCGGGAATGTACGAGCAGTACTTC.

In this sample, this clonotype turned up many times. The chain couples TRBV24-1 to TRBJ1-5, with D uncertain. This CDR3 is built from 13 residues. Deletions cut 6 bases from V and 7 bases from J, with 12 bases between. In germline, CDR1 is KGHDR, CDR2 SFDVKD. Here the CDR3 DNA reads TGTGCCACCAGTTTAAACGGTGAACAGCCCCAGCATTTT. Protein: CATSLNGEQPQHF.

Many counts were recorded for this clonotype. As DNA, the CDR3 is TGTGCCAGCAGTCCTTGGGGCCCCTCTGGCTACACCTTC. Amino acids: CASSPWGPSGYTF. The V gene is TRBV12-3 or TRBV12-4, the J gene TRBJ1-2, with D maybe TRBD1 (5 bases). The CDR3 has 13 amino acids. Trimming stripped 5 bases from V and 7 bases from J, with 14 bases between.

The table lists this clonotype with many counts. V and J are TRBV30 and TRBJ1-1; no definite D call. The V end lost 1 base, the J end lost 5 bases, and 8 bases lay between the germline ends. CDR1 GTSNPN and CDR2 SVGIG come from the germline V gene (reference sequence). This CDR3 comprises 12 residues. The CDR3 DNA sequence: TGTGCCTGGAGTGACCGAAGGACTGAAGCTTTCTTT. Translation gives CAWSDRRTEAFF. Drawing the rest from reference TRBV30 and TRBJ1-1, the complete variable domain is SQTIHQWPATLVQPVGSPLSLECTVEGTSNPNLYWYRQAAGRGLQLLFYSVGIGQISSEVPQNLSASRPQDRQFILSSKKLLLSDSGFYLCAWSDRRTEAFFGQGTRLTVV.

About this clonotype: A much larger clone is a single base away; this may be a read error. This chain joins TRBV7-8 and TRBJ1-1, with 8 bases aligning to TRBD1. Per germline, CDR1 SGHVS and CDR2 FQNEAQ. This CDR3 has 15 amino acids. Trimming at V came to 5 bases and at J to 4 bases, leaving 9 bases not matched to a gene. DNA of the CDR3: TGTGCCAGCAGCGCATGGGACAGGTTGATCACTGAAGCTTTCTTT. Encoded protein: CASSAWDRLITEAFF.

This clonotype was seen a handful of times. V and J are TRBV10-3 and TRBJ2-7, with 8 bases lining up with TRBD2. V lost 3 bases to trimming and J lost 4 bases; unmatched junction nucleotides: 5. Germline CDR1 is ENHRY and CDR2 is SYGVKD. The CDR3 has 14 amino acids. CDR3 in DNA: TGTGCCATCAGTGATTTTAGCGGGATTTACGAGCAGTACTTC. Residues: CAISDFSGIYEQYF.

This clonotype was observed many times. This chain links TRBV2 with TRBJ2-2; 11 bases agree with TRBD2. The CDR3 covers 22 residues. Losses at the gene ends were 2 bases for V and 1 base for J; bases not matched to a gene: 18. Per the germline V gene, CDR1 is SNHLY and CDR2 is FYNNEI. CDR3 DNA: TGTGCCAGCAGTGAAACCTCACCATTAATGGCTAGCGGGGGGCTGAACACCGGGGAGCTGTTTTTT. Protein: CASSETSPLMASGGLNTGELFF.

At least ten counts were recorded for this clonotype. The V call is TRBV18, the J call TRBJ1-1; the D is unclear. V lost 3 bases to trimming and J lost 10 bases, with 15 bases between them. There are 13 residues in the CDR3. The germline V gene encodes CDR1 KGHSH and CDR2 LQKENI. The DNA of the CDR3 is TGTGCCAGCTCACCCTCAGACGGGCTGTCAGCTTTCTTT. Amino acid sequence: CASSPSDGLSAFF.

This clonotype showed up many times. The chain has TRBV20-1 and TRBJ2-5, with D possibly matching TRBD2 (6 bases). The CDR3 has 14 residues. CDR1 is DFQATT and CDR2 is SNEGSKA in the germline V gene (reference sequence). V was cut by 1 base and J by 5 bases, with 14 bases left in between. The CDR3 DNA reads TGCAGTGCTAGAGTCTCCGGGAGTGGGGAGACCCAGTACTTC. Amino acids: CSARVSGSGETQYF.

This clonotype was observed at least ten times. CDR3 sequence reads: CASSPRLKETQYF. Written as DNA, the CDR3 is TGTGCCAGCAGTCCTAGGCTGAAAGAGACCCAGTACTTC. The J gene is TRBJ2-5, the V gene TRBV9, with D unclear. CDR1 and CDR2 (germline): SGDLS, YYNGEE. This CDR3 has 13 residues. V was trimmed by 5 bases and J by 3 bases, leaving 11 bases between them.

This clonotype appeared many times. The V call is TRBV6-2 or TRBV6-3, the J call TRBJ1-5; a possible D gene is TRBD1 (5 bases). The germline V and J ends were trimmed by 7 bases and 0 bases, with 22 bases remaining between them. The CDR3 is 18 amino acids. Germline V gene sequence: CDR1 MNHEY, CDR2 SVGEGT. This CDR3 reads CASIHPTATNYSNQPQHF. In nucleotides, the CDR3 is TGTGCCAGCATCCACCCGACAGCTACTAATTATAGCAATCAGCCCCAGCATTTT.

This clonotype qualifies as medium-sized. V is TRBV4-2 and J is TRBJ2-2; 9 positions agree with TRBD1. Unmatched junction bases numbered 0, after V lost 4 bases and J lost 3 bases. Looked up from germline, CDR1 is LGHNA and CDR2 is YNFKEQ. The CDR3 sequence is 14 residues long. The CDR3 protein is CASSRTGDTGELFF. DNA of the CDR3: TGTGCCAGCAGCCGGACAGGGGACACCGGGGAGCTGTTTTTT.

This clonotype came up many times. The chain's CDR3 is CASSPTRQGFGETQYF. CDR3 sequence (DNA): TGTGCCAGCAGCCCTACCAGACAGGGGTTTGGAGAGACCCAGTACTTC. This chain links TRBV5-6 with TRBJ2-5; TRBD1 agrees at 8 bases. Germline CDR1 reads SGHDT; CDR2 reads YYEEEE. The CDR3 consists of 16 residues. J was trimmed by 4 bases and V by 4 bases; bases with no gene match: 12. The full variable domain, its missing parts supplied by reference TRBV5-6 and TRBJ2-5, is DAGVTQSPTHLIKTRGQQVTLRCSPKSGHDTVSWYQQALGQGPQFIFQYYEEEERQRGNFPDRFSGHQFPNYSSELNVNALLLGDSALYLCASSPTRQGFGETQYFGPGTRLLVL.

This clonotype was seen repeatedly, ten times or more. This rearrangement joins TRBV28 to TRBJ1-4; possible D gene TRBD1, 5 bases. The CDR3 has 15 amino acids. Germline V gene data show CDR1 as MDHEN and CDR2 as SYDVKM. V lost 11 bases and J 2 bases, leaving 18 bases between the germline ends. CDR3 nucleotides: TGTGCCTCCGTCGGGGCGGACGGGACTAATGAAAAACTGTTTTTT. This codes for CASVGADGTNEKLFF.